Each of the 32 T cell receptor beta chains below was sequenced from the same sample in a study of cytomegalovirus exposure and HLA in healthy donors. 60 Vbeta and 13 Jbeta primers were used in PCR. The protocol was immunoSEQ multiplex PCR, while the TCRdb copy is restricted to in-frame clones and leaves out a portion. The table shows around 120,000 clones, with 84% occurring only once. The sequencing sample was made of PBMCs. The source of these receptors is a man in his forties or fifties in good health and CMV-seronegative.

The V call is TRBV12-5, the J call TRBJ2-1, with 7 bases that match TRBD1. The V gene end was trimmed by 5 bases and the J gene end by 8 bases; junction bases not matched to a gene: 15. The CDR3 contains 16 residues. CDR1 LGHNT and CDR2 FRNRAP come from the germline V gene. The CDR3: CASGRSTGYPVDEQFF. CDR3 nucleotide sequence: TGTGCTAGTGGTCGATCGACAGGGTACCCCGTCGATGAGCAGTTCTTC.

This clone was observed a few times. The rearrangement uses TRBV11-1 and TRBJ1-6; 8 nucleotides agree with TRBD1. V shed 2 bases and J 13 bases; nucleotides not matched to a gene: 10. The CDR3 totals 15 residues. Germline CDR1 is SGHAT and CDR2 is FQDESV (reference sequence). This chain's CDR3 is CASSLTGQALGPLHF. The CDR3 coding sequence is TGTGCCAGCAGCTTAACGGGACAGGCCTTAGGTCCCCTCCACTTT.

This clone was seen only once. CDR3 nucleotides: TGTGCCAGCAAAATCACAGGTCCCTATGGCTACACCTTC. This encodes CASKITGPYGYTF. This chain joins TRBV6-1 and TRBJ1-2; weak D call: TRBD1 (5 bases). There are 13 residues in the CDR3. Germline V gene sequence: CDR1 MNHNS, CDR2 SASEGT. V was trimmed by 7 bases and J by 4 bases, leaving 13 bases between them.

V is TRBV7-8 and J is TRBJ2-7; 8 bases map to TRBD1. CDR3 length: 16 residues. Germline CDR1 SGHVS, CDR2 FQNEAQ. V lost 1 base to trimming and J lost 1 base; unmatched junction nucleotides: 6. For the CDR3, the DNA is TGTGCCAGCAGCTTAGATGACAGGGGCGCGTCCTACGAGCAGTACTTC. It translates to CASSLDDRGASYEQYF.

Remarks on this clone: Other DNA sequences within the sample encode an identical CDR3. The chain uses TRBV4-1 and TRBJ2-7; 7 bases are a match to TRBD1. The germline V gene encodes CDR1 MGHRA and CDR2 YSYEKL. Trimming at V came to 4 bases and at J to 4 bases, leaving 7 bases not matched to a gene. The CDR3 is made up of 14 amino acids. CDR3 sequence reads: CASSPRDSSYEQYF. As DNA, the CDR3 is TGCGCCAGCAGCCCTCGGGACAGTTCTTACGAGCAGTACTTC.

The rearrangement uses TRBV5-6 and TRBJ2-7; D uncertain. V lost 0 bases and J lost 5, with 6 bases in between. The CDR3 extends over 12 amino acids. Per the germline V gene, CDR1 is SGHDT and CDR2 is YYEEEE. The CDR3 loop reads CASSLVSNEQYF. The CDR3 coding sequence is TGTGCCAGCAGCTTGGTTAGTAACGAGCAGTACTTC.

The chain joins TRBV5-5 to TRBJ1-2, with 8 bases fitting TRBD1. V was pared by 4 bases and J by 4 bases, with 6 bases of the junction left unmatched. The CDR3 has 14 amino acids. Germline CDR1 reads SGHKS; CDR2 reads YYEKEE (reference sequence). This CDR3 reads CASSLTGASYGYTF. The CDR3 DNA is TGTGCCAGCAGCCTGACAGGGGCGTCCTATGGCTACACCTTC.

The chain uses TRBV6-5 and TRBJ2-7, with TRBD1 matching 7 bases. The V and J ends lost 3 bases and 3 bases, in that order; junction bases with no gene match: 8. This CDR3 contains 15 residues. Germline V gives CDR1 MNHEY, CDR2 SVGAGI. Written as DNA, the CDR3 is TGTGCCAGCAGTTATGGACAGGCCACGCTCTACGAGCAGTACTTC. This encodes CASSYGQATLYEQYF.

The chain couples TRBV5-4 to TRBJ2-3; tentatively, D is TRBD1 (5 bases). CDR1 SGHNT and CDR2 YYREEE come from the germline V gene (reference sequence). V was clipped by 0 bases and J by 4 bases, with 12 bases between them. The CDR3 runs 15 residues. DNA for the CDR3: TGTGCCAGCAGCTTGGCGGCCCAGGGATCAGATACGCAGTATTTT. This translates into CASSLAAQGSDTQYF.

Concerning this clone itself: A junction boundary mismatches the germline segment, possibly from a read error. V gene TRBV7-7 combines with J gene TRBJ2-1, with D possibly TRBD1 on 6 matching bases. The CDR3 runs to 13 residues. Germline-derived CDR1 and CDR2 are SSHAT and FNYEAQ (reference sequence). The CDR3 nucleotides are TGTGCTAGCAGCTTAGGTGGGGGCGATGAGCAGTTCTTC. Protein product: CASSLGGGDEQFF.

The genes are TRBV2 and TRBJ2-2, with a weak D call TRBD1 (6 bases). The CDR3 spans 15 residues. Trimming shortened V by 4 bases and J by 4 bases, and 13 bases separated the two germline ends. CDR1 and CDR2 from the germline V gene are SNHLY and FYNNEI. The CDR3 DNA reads TGTGCCAGCAGTGCACAGGGCCTATCCACCGGGGAGCTGTTTTTT. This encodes CASSAQGLSTGELFF.

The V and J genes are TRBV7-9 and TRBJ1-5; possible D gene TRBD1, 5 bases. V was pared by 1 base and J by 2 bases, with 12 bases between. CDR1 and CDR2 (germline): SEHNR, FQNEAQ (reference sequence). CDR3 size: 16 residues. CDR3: CASSLGGVAGNQPQHF. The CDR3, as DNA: TGTGCCAGCAGCTTAGGGGGGGTAGCTGGCAATCAGCCCCAGCATTTT. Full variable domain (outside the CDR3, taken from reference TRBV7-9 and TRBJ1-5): DTGVSQNPRHKITKRGQNVTFRCDPISEHNRLYWYRQTLGQGPEFLTYFQNEAQLEKSRLLSDRFSAERPKGSFSTLEIQRTEQGDSAMYLCASSLGGVAGNQPQHFGDGTRLSIL.

The CDR3 here is CASSRAGGYPEAFF. CDR3 sequence (DNA): TGTGCCAGCTCACGTGCAGGGGGGTATCCTGAAGCTTTCTTT. V is TRBV18 and J is TRBJ1-1; 7 nucleotides agree with TRBD1. The V gene's germline CDR1 is KGHSH and CDR2 LQKENI. The CDR3 has 14 residues. V was pared by 4 bases and J by 6 bases, with 8 bases of the junction left unmatched.

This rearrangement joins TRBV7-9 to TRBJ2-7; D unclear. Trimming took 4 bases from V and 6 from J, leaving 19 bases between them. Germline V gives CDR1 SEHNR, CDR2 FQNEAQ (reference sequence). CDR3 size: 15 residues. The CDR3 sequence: CASSSFDTLRREQYF. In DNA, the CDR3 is TGTGCCAGCAGCTCCTTTGACACACTGCGCCGCGAGCAGTACTTC.

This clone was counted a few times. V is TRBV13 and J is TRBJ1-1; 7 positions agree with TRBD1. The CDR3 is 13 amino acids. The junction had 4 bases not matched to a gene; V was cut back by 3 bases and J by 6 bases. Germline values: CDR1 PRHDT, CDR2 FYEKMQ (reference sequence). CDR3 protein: CASSFDRDSEAFF. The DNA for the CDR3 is TGTGCCAGCAGCTTTGACAGGGACTCTGAAGCTTTCTTT.

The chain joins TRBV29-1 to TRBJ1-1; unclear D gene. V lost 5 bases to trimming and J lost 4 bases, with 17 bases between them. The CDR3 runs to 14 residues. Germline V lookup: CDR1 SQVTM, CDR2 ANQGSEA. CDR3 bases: TGCAGCGTTCAAACTAGGCAGAGTGGCACTGAAGCTTTCTTT. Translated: CSVQTRQSGTEAFF.

The CDR3 DNA follows: TGTGCCAGCAGCTTAGGGACAGTCTTCTACGAGCAGTACTTC. This gives the protein CASSLGTVFYEQYF. The V call is TRBV7-8, the J call TRBJ2-7; a possible D gene is TRBD1 (6 bases). The CDR3 spans 14 residues. Looked up from germline, CDR1 is SGHVS and CDR2 is FQNEAQ. The ends were cut back, 1 base at V and 3 bases at J, with 10 bases in the middle.

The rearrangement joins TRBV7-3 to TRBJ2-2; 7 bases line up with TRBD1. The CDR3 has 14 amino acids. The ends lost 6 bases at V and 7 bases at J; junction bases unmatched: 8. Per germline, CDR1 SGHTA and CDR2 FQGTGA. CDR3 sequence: CASRLRRDSGELFF. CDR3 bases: TGTGCCAGCAGATTACGCAGGGACAGCGGGGAGCTGTTTTTT.

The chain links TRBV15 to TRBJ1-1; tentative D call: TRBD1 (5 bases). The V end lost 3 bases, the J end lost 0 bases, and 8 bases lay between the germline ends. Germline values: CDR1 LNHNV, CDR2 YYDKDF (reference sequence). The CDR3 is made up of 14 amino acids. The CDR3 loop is CATSSRGLNTEAFF. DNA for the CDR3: TGTGCCACCAGCAGCCGGGGGTTGAACACTGAAGCTTTCTTT.

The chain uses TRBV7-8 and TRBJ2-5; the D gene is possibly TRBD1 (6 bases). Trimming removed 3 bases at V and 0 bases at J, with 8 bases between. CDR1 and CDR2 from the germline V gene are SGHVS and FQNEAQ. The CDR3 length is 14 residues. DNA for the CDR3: TGTGCCAGCAGCTTCGGACAGTACCAAGAGACCCAGTACTTC. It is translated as CASSFGQYQETQYF.

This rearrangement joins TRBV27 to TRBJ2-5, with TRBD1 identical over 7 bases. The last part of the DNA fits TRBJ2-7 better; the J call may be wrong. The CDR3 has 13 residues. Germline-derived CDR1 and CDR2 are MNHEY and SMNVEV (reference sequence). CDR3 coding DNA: TGTGCCAGCAGTTTTCAGGGGGCCTACGAGCAGTACTTC. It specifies CASSFQGAYEQYF.

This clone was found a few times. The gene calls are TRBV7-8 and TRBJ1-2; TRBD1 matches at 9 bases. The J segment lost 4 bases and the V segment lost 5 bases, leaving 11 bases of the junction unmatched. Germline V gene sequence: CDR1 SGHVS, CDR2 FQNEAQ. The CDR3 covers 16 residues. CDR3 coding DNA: TGTGCCAGCAGCCCCCCGGGGACAGGGATCGGCTATGGCTACACCTTC. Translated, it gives CASSPPGTGIGYGYTF.

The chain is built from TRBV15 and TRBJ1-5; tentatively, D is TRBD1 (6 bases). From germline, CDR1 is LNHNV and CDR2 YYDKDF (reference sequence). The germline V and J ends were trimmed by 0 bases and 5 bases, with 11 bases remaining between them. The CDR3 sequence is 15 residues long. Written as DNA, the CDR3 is TGTGCCACCAGCAGAGACGGGACACAATATCAGCCCCAGCATTTT. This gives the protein CATSRDGTQYQPQHF.

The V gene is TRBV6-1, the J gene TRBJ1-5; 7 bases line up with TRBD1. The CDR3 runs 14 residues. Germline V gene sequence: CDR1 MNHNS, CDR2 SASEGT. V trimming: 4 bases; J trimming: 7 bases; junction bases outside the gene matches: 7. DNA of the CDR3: TGTGCCAGCAGTGCCGGGACAGCCCCCCAGCCCCAGCATTTT. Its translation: CASSAGTAPQPQHF.

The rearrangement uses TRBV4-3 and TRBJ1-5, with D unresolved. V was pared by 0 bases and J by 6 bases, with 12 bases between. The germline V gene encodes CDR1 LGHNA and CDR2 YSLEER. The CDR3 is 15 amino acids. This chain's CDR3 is CASSQDTGLSQPQHF. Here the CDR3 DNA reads TGCGCCAGCAGCCAAGATACCGGGTTGAGTCAGCCCCAGCATTTT.

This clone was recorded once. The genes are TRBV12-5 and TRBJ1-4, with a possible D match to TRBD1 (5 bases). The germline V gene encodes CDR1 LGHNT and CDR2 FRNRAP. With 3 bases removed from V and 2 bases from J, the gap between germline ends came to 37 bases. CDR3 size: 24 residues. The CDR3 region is CASGFQTAATHPLRQPGTNEKLFF. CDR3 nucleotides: TGTGCTAGTGGTTTCCAAACCGCCGCAACACACCCCCTTAGACAGCCTGGGACTAATGAAAAACTGTTTTTT.

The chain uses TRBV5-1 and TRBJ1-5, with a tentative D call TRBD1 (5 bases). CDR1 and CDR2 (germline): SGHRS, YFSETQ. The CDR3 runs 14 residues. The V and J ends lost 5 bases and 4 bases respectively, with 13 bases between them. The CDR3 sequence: CASSDGGVNQPQHF. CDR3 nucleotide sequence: TGCGCCAGCAGTGATGGAGGGGTAAATCAGCCCCAGCATTTT.

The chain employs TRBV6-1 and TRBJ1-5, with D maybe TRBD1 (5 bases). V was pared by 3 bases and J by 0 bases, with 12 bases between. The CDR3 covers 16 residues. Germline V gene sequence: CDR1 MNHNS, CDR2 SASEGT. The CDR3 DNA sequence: TGTGCCAGCAGTGAGGTCGGGGGTGGTAGCAATCAGCCCCAGCATTTT. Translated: CASSEVGGGSNQPQHF.

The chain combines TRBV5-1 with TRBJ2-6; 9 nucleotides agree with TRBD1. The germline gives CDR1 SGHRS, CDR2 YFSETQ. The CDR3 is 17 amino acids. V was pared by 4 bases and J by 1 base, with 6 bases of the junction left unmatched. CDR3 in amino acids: CASSLLTGGSGANVLTF. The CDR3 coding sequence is TGCGCCAGCAGCCTTTTGACAGGGGGGTCTGGGGCCAACGTCCTGACTTTC.

The CDR3 nucleotides are TGTGCCAGCAGTGCCCCGGGACAAGATCCGCGAGGCACCGGGGAGCTGTTTTTT. Protein product: CASSAPGQDPRGTGELFF. The rearrangement uses TRBV25-1 and TRBJ2-2, with D tentatively TRBD1 (6 bases). Germline V CDR1 and CDR2: MGHDK, SYGVNS. The CDR3 totals 18 residues. Deletions cut 4 bases from V and 4 bases from J, with 22 bases between.

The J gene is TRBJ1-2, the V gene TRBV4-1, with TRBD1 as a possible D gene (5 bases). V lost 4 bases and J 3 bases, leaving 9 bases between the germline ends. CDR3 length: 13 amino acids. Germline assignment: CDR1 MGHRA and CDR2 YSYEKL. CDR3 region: CASSPATDYGYTF. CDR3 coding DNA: TGCGCCAGCAGCCCCGCGACAGACTATGGCTACACCTTC.

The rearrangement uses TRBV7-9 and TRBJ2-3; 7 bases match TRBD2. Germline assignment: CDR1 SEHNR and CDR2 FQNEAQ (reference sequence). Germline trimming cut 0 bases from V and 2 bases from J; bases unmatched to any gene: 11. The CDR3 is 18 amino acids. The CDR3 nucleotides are TGTGCCAGCAGCTTAGCCCCCGGACTAGGAGTCTCCACAGATACGCAGTATTTT. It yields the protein CASSLAPGLGVSTDTQYF.